A single sample gave rise to the 2 T cell receptor beta chains below, sequenced in a study of STAT3 mutations in large granular lymphocyte leukemia. The study's findings and limits: Every T-LGLL patient had at least one immunodominant TCRbeta clonotype.

Assay used: immunoSEQ multiplex PCR; TCRdb lists only in-frame clones, some missing. The sample has approximately 29,000 clones, approximately 86% seen once. These receptors' targets are unknown. The source material was peripheral blood mononuclear cells. Receptor source: a man in his 60s with T-cell large granular lymphocyte leukemia. Some clones in this sample may be carry-over from other donors' samples.

The chain links TRBV6-5 to TRBJ2-1; no reliable D call. The CDR3 totals 14 residues. With 2 bases removed from V and 5 bases from J, the gap between germline ends came to 10 bases. Germline loops: CDR1 MNHEY, CDR2 SVGAGI. The CDR3 DNA is TGTGCCAGCAGTTACCCGGGCGGAAACAATGAGCAGTTCTTC. Residues: CASSYPGGNNEQFF.

The rearrangement links TRBV4-2 to TRBJ2-7, with D possibly TRBD2 on 5 matching bases. The CDR3 runs to 16 residues. Germline V gene sequence: CDR1 LGHNA, CDR2 YNFKEQ. V lost 0 bases and J 1 base, leaving 13 bases between the germline ends. For the CDR3, the DNA is TGTGCCAGCAGCCAAGATGCGTCCCTAGCATCCTACGAGCAGTACTTC. This codes for CASSQDASLASYEQYF.